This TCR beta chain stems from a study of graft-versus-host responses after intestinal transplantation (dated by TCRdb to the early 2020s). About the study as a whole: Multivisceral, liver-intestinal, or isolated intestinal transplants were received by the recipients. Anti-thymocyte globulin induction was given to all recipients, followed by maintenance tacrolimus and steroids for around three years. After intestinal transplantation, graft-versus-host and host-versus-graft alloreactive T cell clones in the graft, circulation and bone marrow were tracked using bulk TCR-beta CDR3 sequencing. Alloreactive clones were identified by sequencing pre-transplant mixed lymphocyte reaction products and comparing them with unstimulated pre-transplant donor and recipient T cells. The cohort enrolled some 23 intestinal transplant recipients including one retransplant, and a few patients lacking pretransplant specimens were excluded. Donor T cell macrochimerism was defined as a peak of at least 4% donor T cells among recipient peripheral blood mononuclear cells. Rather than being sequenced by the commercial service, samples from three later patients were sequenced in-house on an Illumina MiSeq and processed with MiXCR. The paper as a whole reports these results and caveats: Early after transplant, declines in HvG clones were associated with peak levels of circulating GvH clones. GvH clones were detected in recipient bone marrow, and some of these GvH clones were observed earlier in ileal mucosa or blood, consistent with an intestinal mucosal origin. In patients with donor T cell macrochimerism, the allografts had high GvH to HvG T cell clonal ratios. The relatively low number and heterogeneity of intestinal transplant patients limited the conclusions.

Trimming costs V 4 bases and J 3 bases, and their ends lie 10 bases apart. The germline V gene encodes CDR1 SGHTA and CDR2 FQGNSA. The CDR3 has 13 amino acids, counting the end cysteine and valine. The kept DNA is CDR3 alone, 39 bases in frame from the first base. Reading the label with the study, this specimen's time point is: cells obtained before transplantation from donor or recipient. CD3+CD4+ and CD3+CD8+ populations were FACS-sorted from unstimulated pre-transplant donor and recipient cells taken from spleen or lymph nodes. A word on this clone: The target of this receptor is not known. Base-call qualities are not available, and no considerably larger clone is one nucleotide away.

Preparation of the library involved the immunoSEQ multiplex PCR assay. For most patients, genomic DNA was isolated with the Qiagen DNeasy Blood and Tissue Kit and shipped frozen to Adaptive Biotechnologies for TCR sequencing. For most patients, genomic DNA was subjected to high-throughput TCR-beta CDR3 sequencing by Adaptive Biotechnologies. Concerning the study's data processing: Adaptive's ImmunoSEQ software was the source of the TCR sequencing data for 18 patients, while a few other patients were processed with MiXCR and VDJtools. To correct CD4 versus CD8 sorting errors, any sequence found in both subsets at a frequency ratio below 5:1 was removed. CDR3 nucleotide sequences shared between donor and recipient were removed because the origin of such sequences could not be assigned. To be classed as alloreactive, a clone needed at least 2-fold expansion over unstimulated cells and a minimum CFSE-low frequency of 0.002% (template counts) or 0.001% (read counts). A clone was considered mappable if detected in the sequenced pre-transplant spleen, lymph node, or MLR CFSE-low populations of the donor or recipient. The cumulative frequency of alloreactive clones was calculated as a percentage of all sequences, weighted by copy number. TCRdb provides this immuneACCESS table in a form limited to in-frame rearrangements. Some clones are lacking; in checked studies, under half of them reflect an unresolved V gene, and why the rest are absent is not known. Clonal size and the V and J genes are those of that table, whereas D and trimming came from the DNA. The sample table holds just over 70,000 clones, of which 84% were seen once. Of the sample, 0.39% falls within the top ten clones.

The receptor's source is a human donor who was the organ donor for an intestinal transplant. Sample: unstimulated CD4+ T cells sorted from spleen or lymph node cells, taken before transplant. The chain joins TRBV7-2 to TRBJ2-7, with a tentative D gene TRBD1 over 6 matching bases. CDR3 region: CASSSQQGYEQYV. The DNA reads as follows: TGTGCCAGCAGCTCACAACAGGGCTACGAGCAGTACGTC.